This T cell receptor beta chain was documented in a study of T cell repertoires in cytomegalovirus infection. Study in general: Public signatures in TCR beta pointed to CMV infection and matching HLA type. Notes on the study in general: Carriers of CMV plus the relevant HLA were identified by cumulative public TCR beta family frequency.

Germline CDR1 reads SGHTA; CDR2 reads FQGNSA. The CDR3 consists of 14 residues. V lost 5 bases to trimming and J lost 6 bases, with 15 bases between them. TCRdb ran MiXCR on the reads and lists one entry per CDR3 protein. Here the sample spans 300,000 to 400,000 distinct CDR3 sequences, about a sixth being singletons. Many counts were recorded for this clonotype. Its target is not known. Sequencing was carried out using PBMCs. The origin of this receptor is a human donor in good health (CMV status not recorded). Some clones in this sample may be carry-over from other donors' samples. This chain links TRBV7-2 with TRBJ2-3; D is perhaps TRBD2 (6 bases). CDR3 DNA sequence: TGTGCCAGCAGCCGTCGGACGGGAGTGGATACGCAGTATTTT. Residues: CASSRRTGVDTQYF.